These T cell receptor beta chains were read from a single sample in a study of T cells in tuberculosis. TCRdb's copy holds only in-frame clones and misses some; the assay was immunoSEQ multiplex PCR. Of tens of thousands of clones listed, about 90% were seen once; the top ten hold roughly 7.7%. The sequenced sample was PBMCs. Source of these receptors: a donor aged 10-29 years with latent tuberculosis or without tuberculosis infection. Some clones in this sample may be carry-over from other donors' samples. CDR3s include the opening cysteine and the closing phenylalanine or tryptophan. The D gene is left open where the match is weak. Clone size appears in some rows only: once, few, many, or a class for an expanded clone.

-	TRBJ1-1	TRBV18	-	CASSPKDLNTEAFF	TGTGCCAGCTCACCCAAGGACTTGAACACTGAAGCTTTCTTT
-	TRBJ1-3	TRBV6-1	-	CATFSAGNTIYF	TGTGCCACCTTCAGCGCGGGGAACACCATATATTTT
-	TRBJ1-1	TRBV20-1	-	CSAGNTEAFF	TGCAGTGCCGGGAACACTGAAGCTTTCTTT
TRBD2	TRBJ2-7	TRBV9	-	CASSVSSGNPSYEQYF	TGTGCCAGCAGCGTCTCGAGCGGGAATCCCTCCTACGAGCAGTACTTC
TRBD1	TRBJ2-7	TRBV27	-	CASSHRDRGYEQYF	TGTGCCAGCAGTCACCGGGACAGGGGGTACGAGCAGTACTTC
TRBD2	TRBJ2-3	TRBV27	-	CASSPTLDSGSGDTQYF	TGTGCCAGCAGTCCCACCCTCGATAGCGGGAGTGGGGATACGCAGTATTTT
TRBD2	TRBJ2-6	TRBV19	-	CASSNGRGESGANVLTF	TGTGCCAGTAGCAACGGGAGGGGGGAATCTGGGGCCAACGTCCTGACTTTC
TRBD1	TRBJ1-2	TRBV28	-	CASKKSGQFIRGYTF	TGTGCCAGCAAAAAATCGGGACAGTTCATTAGGGGCTACACCTTC
-	TRBJ2-7	TRBV7-2	-	CASSLGGGEYEQYF	TGTGCCAGCAGCTTAGGAGGGGGGGAGTACGAGCAGTACTTC
-	TRBJ1-1	TRBV19	once	CASSITVRVREAFF	TGTGCCAGTAGTATAACTGTCAGGGTACGAGAAGCTTTCTTT
-	TRBJ2-6	TRBV7-9	-	CASSLTGSGANVLTF	TGTGCCAGCAGCTTAACAGGGTCTGGGGCCAACGTCCTGACTTTC
TRBD2	TRBJ2-1	TRBV30	-	CAWSRLWGRAYNEQFF	TGTGCCTGGAGTCGACTATGGGGGAGGGCCTACAATGAGCAGTTCTTC
-	TRBJ1-1	TRBV13	-	CASSLVGGAFF	TGTGCCAGCAGCTTAGTAGGGGGAGCTTTCTTT
-	TRBJ2-7	TRBV6-5	few	CASSYGPSSYEQYF	TGTGCCAGCAGTTACGGGCCGAGCTCCTACGAGCAGTACTTC
TRBD1	TRBJ1-1	TRBV5-6	-	CASSPGTENTEAFF	TGTGCCAGCAGCCCGGGGACAGAGAACACTGAAGCTTTCTTT
-	TRBJ1-2	TRBV7-8	-	CASSLGLLGDSYGYTF	TGTGCCAGCAGCTTAGGGCTTTTAGGGGATTCCTATGGCTACACCTTC
TRBD2	TRBJ2-5	TRBV28	-	CASRPSGTSGRGRETQYF	TGTGCCAGCAGACCTTCCGGGACTAGCGGGAGGGGGCGAGAGACCCAGTACTTC
-	TRBJ2-1	TRBV5-6	-	CASSSLLDSIYNEQFF	TGTGCCAGCAGCTCCCTTTTGGACAGCATATACAATGAGCAGTTCTTC
-	TRBJ1-2	TRBV6-5	-	CAGRGGPPNYGYTF	TGTGCCGGCCGGGGGGGGCCCCCTAACTATGGCTACACCTTC
TRBD1	TRBJ2-5	TRBV5-1	-	CASSLGSGTAKTQYF	TGCGCCAGCAGCTTGGGCTCCGGGACAGCAAAGACCCAGTACTTC
-	TRBJ1-1	TRBV2	-	CASREAPSNTEAFF	TGTGCCAGCAGGGAAGCCCCGTCGAACACTGAAGCTTTCTTT
-	TRBJ1-1	TRBV6-1	-	CASSETREAFF	TGTGCCAGCAGTGAAACAAGAGAAGCTTTCTTT
TRBD2	TRBJ2-7	TRBV2	-	CASSETPGAGGYEQYF	TGTGCCAGCAGTGAAACCCCGGGGGCGGGGGGCTACGAGCAGTACTTC
-	TRBJ2-1	TRBV18	-	CASSPGTSEQFF	TGTGCCAGCTCACCAGGGACTTCCGAGCAGTTCTTC
-	TRBJ2-1	TRBV11-2	-	CASSLASSYNEQFF	TGTGCCAGCAGCTTAGCCAGCTCCTACAATGAGCAGTTCTTC
-	TRBJ2-7	TRBV29-1	-	CSVEEGWPSYEQYF	TGCAGCGTTGAGGAGGGTTGGCCATCCTACGAGCAGTACTTC
-	TRBJ1-2	TRBV25-1	-	CASSPPALGVYGYTF	TGTGCCAGCAGTCCACCCGCCCTCGGGGTCTATGGCTACACCTTC
-	TRBJ2-3	TRBV10-3	-	CAISERGIPTDTQYF	TGTGCCATCAGTGAGAGGGGGATCCCTACAGATACGCAGTATTTT
TRBD1	TRBJ1-4	TRBV5-1	once	CASSLQGAGEKLFF	TGCGCCAGCAGCCTACAGGGGGCGGGGGAAAAACTGTTTTTT
TRBD2	TRBJ2-7	TRBV27	-	CASRLGTSKIEEYF	TGTGCCAGCAGATTAGGGACTAGCAAGATCGAGGAGTACTTC
TRBD1	TRBJ2-1	TRBV5-4	-	CASSLAGTGPYNEQFF	TGTGCCAGCAGCTTGGCCGGGACAGGTCCCTACAATGAGCAGTTCTTC
TRBD1	TRBJ1-1	TRBV4-1	once	CASSPLTGGEATEAFF	TGCGCCAGCAGCCCGCTTACAGGGGGTGAGGCCACTGAAGCTTTCTTT
-	TRBJ1-2	TRBV6-1	few	CASSEAGRGYGYTF	TGTGCCAGCAGTGAAGCTGGACGGGGTTATGGCTACACCTTC
TRBD1	TRBJ1-2	TRBV27	-	CASSLGADAGGGYTF	TGTGCCAGCAGTTTAGGAGCCGATGCAGGGGGAGGCTACACCTTC
-	TRBJ2-2	TRBV25-1	-	CASSPTRESGELFF	TGTGCCAGCAGTCCTACGAGGGAGTCCGGGGAGCTGTTTTTT
-	TRBJ1-1	TRBV9	few	CASSKRVSDEAFF	TGTGCCAGCAGCAAGCGTGTCTCGGATGAAGCTTTCTTT
TRBD2	TRBJ2-3	TRBV11-2	-	CASSVTSGSGDTQYF	TGTGCCAGCAGCGTGACTAGCGGGAGTGGTGATACGCAGTATTTT
-	TRBJ1-2	TRBV19	once	CASRPKRGQGYTF	TGTGCCAGTAGACCGAAAAGGGGCCAGGGCTACACCTTC
-	TRBJ1-1	TRBV4-1	-	CASSPMDMGLITEAFF	TGCGCCAGCAGCCCTATGGACATGGGGTTGATCACTGAAGCTTTCTTT
-	TRBJ2-3	TRBV2	-	CASSERGFGGTPGGTDTQYF	TGTGCCAGCTCCGAAAGGGGGTTCGGCGGGACCCCGGGGGGAACAGATACGCAGTATTTT
-	TRBJ1-5	TRBV6-1	few	CASSQGRVGQPQHF	TGTGCCAGCAGTCAGGGGAGGGTTGGGCAGCCCCAGCATTTT
-	TRBJ2-7	TRBV7-6	-	CASSLDAFSEQYF	TGTGCCAGCAGCTTAGACGCTTTTAGCGAGCAGTACTTC
-	TRBJ1-2	TRBV28	-	CASSFPHPGQNPGGHGYTF	TGTGCCAGCAGTTTTCCCCATCCGGGACAAAACCCCGGGGGGCATGGCTACACCTTC
TRBD2	TRBJ2-5	TRBV6-1	once	CASSAWTGGGQETQYF	TGTGCCAGCAGTGCTTGGACGGGAGGAGGCCAAGAGACCCAGTACTTC
-	TRBJ1-5	TRBV28	-	CASRHGQSGQPQHF	TGTGCCAGCAGGCATGGACAGTCGGGTCAGCCCCAGCATTTT
TRBD1	TRBJ1-5	TRBV6-5	-	CASRKQGSGQPQHF	TGTGCCAGCAGAAAACAGGGGTCTGGTCAGCCCCAGCATTTT
-	TRBJ2-1	TRBV6-6	-	CASINYNEQFF	TGTGCCAGCATAAACTACAATGAGCAGTTCTTC
-	TRBJ2-7	TRBV4-2	few	CASRLGWGDQYF	TGTGCCAGCAGACTCGGATGGGGGGATCAGTACTTC
TRBD2	TRBJ2-1	TRBV11-2	-	CASSLSGPYNEQFF	TGTGCCAGCAGCCTTAGCGGGCCATACAATGAGCAGTTCTTC
TRBD2	TRBJ2-5	TRBV2	-	CASSEGSRTRQETQYF	TGTGCCAGCAGTGAGGGTTCCCGGACTAGACAAGAGACCCAGTACTTC
TRBD2	TRBJ2-7	TRBV10-3	-	CATTLAGGAYEQYF	TGTGCCACCACCCTCGCGGGAGGAGCCTACGAGCAGTACTTC
TRBD2	TRBJ2-7	TRBV18	-	CASSPTVAGSGTSGKRDLEQYF	TGTGCCAGCTCCCCGACAGTAGCAGGATCCGGGACTAGCGGTAAACGTGATTTGGAGCAGTACTTC
-	TRBJ2-1	TRBV6-6	-	CASRGGGFRSYNEQFF	TGTGCCAGCAGGGGAGGGGGGTTTAGGTCCTACAATGAGCAGTTCTTC
TRBD2	TRBJ2-7	TRBV2	-	CASSESGSGLYEQYF	TGTGCCAGCAGTGAAAGCGGGAGCGGCCTCTACGAGCAGTACTTC
TRBD1	TRBJ1-1	TRBV7-9	-	CASSQPTGGYEAFF	TGTGCCAGCAGCCAGCCGACAGGGGGTTATGAAGCTTTCTTT
TRBD1	TRBJ2-2	TRBV5-1	-	CASSWDRPNTGELFF	TGCGCCAGCAGCTGGGACAGGCCGAACACCGGGGAGCTGTTTTTT
-	TRBJ2-2	TRBV7-2	-	CASCLGIVGAGELFF	TGTGCCAGCTGCCTTGGCATCGTCGGGGCCGGGGAGCTGTTTTTT